Listed below are T cell receptor beta chains from one sample, sequenced in a study of blood T cell repertoires in COVID-19. Generated by immunoSEQ multiplex PCR, the TCRdb table keeps only in-frame clones and is missing some. Of a few hundred thousand clones listed, over 75% are singletons. The sequencing sample was made of PBMCs or T cells enriched from blood (not recorded which). Receptors originate from a woman in her twenties or thirties who had recovered from COVID-19. Each CDR3 is given with its conserved first and last residue. A D gene is named only where the DNA matches it firmly. Some rows have no size entry. The others give once, few or many, or a class for an expanded clone.

J	D	size	V	DNA	CDR3
TRBJ1-2	-	many	TRBV18	TGTGCCAGCTCACCGGGACAAGATTACTATGGCTACACCTTC	CASSPGQDYYGYTF
TRBJ2-5	-	-	TRBV15	TGTGCCACCAGCAGAGCCCCCGGAGAGACCCAGTACTTC	CATSRAPGETQYF
TRBJ2-5	-	-	TRBV13	TGTGCCAGCAGCTTCAGGACAGTTGAGACCCAGTACTTC	CASSFRTVETQYF
TRBJ1-5	-	-	TRBV6-5	TGTGCCAGTAGACAGGAAGGCAATCAGCCCCAGCATTTT	CASRQEGNQPQHF
TRBJ2-1	TRBD2	-	TRBV28	TGTGCCATCTCTAGCGGGAGGGTTCCTGAGCAGTTCTTC	CAISSGRVPEQFF
TRBJ2-1	TRBD2	-	TRBV6-5	TGTGCCAGCGGTAAAATGAGCGGGGCCCACAATGAGCAGTTCTTC	CASGKMSGAHNEQFF
TRBJ1-5	TRBD1	-	TRBV30	TGTGCCTGGGGGACAGGGGTCAATCAGCCCCAGCATTTT	CAWGTGVNQPQHF
TRBJ2-1	TRBD2	-	TRBV6-5	TGTGCCAGCAGTTTCGGGACTAGCGGGAACAATGAGCAGTTCTTC	CASSFGTSGNNEQFF
TRBJ1-1	TRBD1	-	TRBV28	TGTGCCAGCAGTTTAACGCAGGGGGCAAGTCGCACTGAAGCTTTCTTT	CASSLTQGASRTEAFF
TRBJ2-6	-	-	TRBV10-1	TGCGCCAGCAGTGGAGGCTTCAGTTCCTCTGGGGCCAACGTCCTGACTTTC	CASSGGFSSSGANVLTF
TRBJ2-7	TRBD2	-	TRBV7-9	TGTGCCAGCAGCTTCGACGGCGGGGGGACCTACGAGCAGTACTTC	CASSFDGGGTYEQYF
TRBJ1-1	-	few	TRBV28	TGTGCCAGCAGTTTGTTACAGACTGAAGCTTTCTTT	CASSLLQTEAFF
TRBJ2-5	-	-	TRBV5-1	TGCGCCAGCAGCCTGGGAGGCCGCGCCCCGGGTGAGACCCAGTACTTC	CASSLGGRAPGETQYF
TRBJ2-5	-	-	TRBV27	TGTGCCAGCAGTTTATCGCCGGGGGAGACCCAGTACTTC	CASSLSPGETQYF